This T cell receptor beta chain was retrieved from a study of T cell changes during pregnancy in multiple sclerosis. The CDR3 has 18 residues. TCRdb's table, derived via immunoSEQ multiplex PCR, lists solely in-frame clones and lacks some. The sample has 50,000 to 75,000 clones, nearly 95% seen once; the top ten hold over 2.5%. This rearrangement joins TRBV21-1 to TRBJ2-1; the table's D call, TRBD1, was not checked against the DNA. TRBV21-1 is an annotated pseudogene. This receptor was identified in a female donor with multiple sclerosis, enrolled in a pregnancy study. The sample in question was CD8+ T cells from peripheral blood mononuclear cells, obtained in the third trimester of pregnancy. CDR3 DNA sequence: TGTGCCAGCAGCAAAGAAGGTGAGGGGGCCCCCTCCTACAATGAGCAGTTCTTC. The encoded protein is CASSKEGEGAPSYNEQFF.